Following are 14 T cell receptor beta chains from one sample sequenced in a study of OX40 agonist ivuxolimab in advanced cancers. Sequencing was performed with immunoSEQ multiplex PCR; in TCRdb, only in-frame clones are kept and a portion is missing. Of tens of thousands of clones in the sample, over 70% were seen once. The source material was CD4+ or CD8+ T cells sorted from blood, sampled in a trial of the OX40 agonist ivuxolimab. The origin of the receptors is an adult with an advanced solid tumor such as melanoma, head and neck, liver or kidney cancer.

V and J are TRBV14 and TRBJ2-3; 9 bases are shared with TRBD2. Germline-derived CDR1 and CDR2 are SGHDN and FVKESK. J lost 5 bases, V lost 4 bases, and 16 bases had no gene match. CDR3 length equals 18 residues. Here the CDR3 reads CASSPLFSGRGMRDTQYF. Here the CDR3 DNA reads TGTGCCAGCAGCCCCCTGTTTAGCGGGAGAGGAATGCGAGATACGCAGTATTTT.

For this clone: Distinct nucleotide sequences in the sample also encode this CDR3. V usage is TRBV6-5 and J usage is TRBJ2-7; TRBD2 is a possible D gene (5 bases). Trimming took off 5 bases at V and 7 bases at J, with 9 bases between the two ends. Per the germline V gene, CDR1 is MNHEY and CDR2 is SVGAGI. This CDR3 is built from 11 residues. The CDR3 coding sequence is TGTGCCAGCAGTCTCGGAGGAGAGCAGTACTTC. Translating it yields CASSLGGEQYF.

J is TRBJ1-5 and V is TRBV19; TRBD1 agrees at 7 bases. With V trimmed by 4 bases and J by 0 bases, 6 bases remained unmatched. The CDR3 contains 16 residues. Germline CDR1 reads LNHDA; CDR2 reads SQIVND (reference sequence). CDR3 coding DNA: TGTGCCAGTAGTAGTAACAGGGGTTATAGCAATCAGCCCCAGCATTTT. As protein: CASSSNRGYSNQPQHF.

The CDR3 region has the DNA TGTGCCAGCAGCTTAGGGCGGACGGGGAACACTGAAGCTTTCTTT. Encoded protein: CASSLGRTGNTEAFF. The V gene is TRBV11-2, the J gene TRBJ1-1; no reliable D call. Trimming took off 1 base at V and 1 base at J, with 10 bases between the two ends. Germline CDR1 is SGHAT and CDR2 is FQNNGV. The CDR3 length is 15 residues.

This clone has only a few counts. V is TRBV5-1 and J is TRBJ1-2; D is unclear. The CDR3 extends over 15 amino acids. Germline lookup yields CDR1 SGHRS and CDR2 YFSETQ. Trimming pared 3 bases from V and 3 bases from J, leaving 15 bases between. CDR3 residues: CASSSTDYRDYGYTF. The CDR3 bases are TGCGCCAGCAGCTCCACAGACTATCGGGACTATGGCTACACCTTC.

This sequence joins TRBV7-9 and TRBJ2-3, with D perhaps matching TRBD1 or TRBD2 (5 bases each). The ends were cut back, 5 bases at V and 10 bases at J, with 19 bases in the middle. The germline V gene has CDR1 SEHNR and CDR2 FQNEAQ (reference sequence). The CDR3 loop spans 14 amino acids. CDR3 loop: CASSQQSVRDPQYF. The CDR3 DNA reads as TGTGCCAGCAGCCAACAATCCGTTCGGGACCCGCAGTATTTT.

This clone was seen more than once but under ten times. V usage is TRBV29-1 and J usage is TRBJ2-3; the D gene is possibly TRBD1 (7 bases). The germline CDR1 and CDR2 sequences are SQVTM and ANQGSEA. Trimming cost V 3 bases and J 6 bases, with 13 bases left between them. CDR3 length: 13 residues. CDR3 loop: CSVDGPGGDTQYF. The CDR3 DNA sequence: TGCAGCGTTGACGGCCCAGGGGGGGATACGCAGTATTTT.

The chain is built from TRBV7-2 and TRBJ1-2; no definite D call. This CDR3 comprises 14 residues. Germline values: CDR1 SGHTA, CDR2 FQGNSA. V gave up 5 bases and J gave up 3 bases, with 13 bases separating them. In nucleotides, the CDR3 is TGTGCCAGCAGCCCGCCGGGGTACGACTATGGCTACACCTTC. This gives the protein CASSPPGYDYGYTF.

The chain links TRBV5-1 to TRBJ2-3; D gene unclear. Trimming pared 3 bases from V and 6 bases from J, leaving 11 bases between. Germline V gene sequence: CDR1 SGHRS, CDR2 YFSETQ. The CDR3 is 13 residues long. Here the CDR3 reads CASSSPGADTQYF. DNA for the CDR3: TGCGCCAGCAGCTCGCCGGGCGCTGATACGCAGTATTTT.

This chain uses TRBV5-6 with TRBJ2-7, with a tentative D call TRBD2 (5 bases). Trimming pared 4 bases from V and 9 bases from J, leaving 23 bases between. The germline CDR1 and CDR2 sequences are SGHDT and YYEEEE. The CDR3 is 15 residues long. The CDR3 region has the DNA TGTGCCAGCAGCCCCGGCGGGCCACTCCGGGCCGTGCAGTACTTC. Translation: CASSPGGPLRAVQYF.

The V gene is TRBV9, the J gene TRBJ2-7; 8 nucleotides line up with TRBD1. CDR1 SGDLS and CDR2 YYNGEE come from the germline V gene. CDR3 length: 12 amino acids. V gave up 3 bases and J gave up 4 bases; unmatched junction bases: 0. The CDR3 bases are TGTGCCAGCAGCGGGACAGGGTACGAGCAGTACTTC. Its translation: CASSGTGYEQYF.

This clone was seen once. The rearrangement joins TRBV10-1 to TRBJ2-7; either TRBD1 or TRBD2 may supply D (5 bases each). Trimming removed 4 bases from V and 3 bases from J, with 40 bases in between. Germline V gene lookup returns CDR1 WNHNN and CDR2 SYGVQD (reference sequence). This CDR3 has 23 residues. The CDR3 protein is CASSVLRLWQGDINLFYVYEQYF. The CDR3 nucleotides are TGCGCCAGCAGTGTTTTAAGGTTGTGGCAGGGAGACATCAATCTCTTTTACGTCTACGAGCAGTACTTC.

The chain recombines TRBV5-5 with TRBJ1-4; D gene uncertain. V was shortened by 3 bases and J by 0 bases, with 6 bases between the two germline ends. The CDR3 runs 14 residues. Germline lookup yields CDR1 SGHKS and CDR2 YYEKEE (reference sequence). The CDR3 bases are TGTGCCAGCAGCTCGGGAACAACTAATGAAAAACTGTTTTTT. This translates into CASSSGTTNEKLFF.

This clone was found once. The chain carries TRBV29-1 and TRBJ2-1; D remains ambiguous. This CDR3 is built from 14 residues. Trimming removed 4 bases at V and 0 bases at J, with 10 bases between. Germline V gives CDR1 SQVTM, CDR2 ANQGSEA. CDR3: CSVVRTGSYNEQFF. As DNA, the CDR3 is TGCAGCGTTGTTAGGACCGGCTCCTACAATGAGCAGTTCTTC.